The clone carrying this T cell receptor beta chain was detected ten times or more. Its antigen is unknown. This record comes from a study of regulatory T cells in long-lasting Graves disease. The study's findings and limits: TCR diversity in persistent Graves' patients was below that of newly diagnosed ones.

Library construction for TCR beta used iRepertoire HTBI primers and Arm-PCR of CDR3 regions. Each CDR3 protein is one row after TCRdb ran MiXCR on the multiplex PCR reads. The sample consists of under 500,000 distinct CDR3 sequences, more than 20% of them appearing once. Germline V gene data show CDR1 as SNHLY and CDR2 as FYNNEI. The CDR3 is 17 residues long. With V trimmed by 6 bases and J by 3 bases, 11 bases remained unmatched. The time point denotes: persistent/refractory GD, antithyroid drugs over 5 years with positive TRAb. Extracted PBMC RNA gave rise to the TCR library. The starting material was peripheral blood mononuclear cells (PBMCs), obtained when the disease was refractory, from a patient treated with antithyroid drugs. The source of this sequence is a female donor with Graves disease. The chain links TRBV2 to TRBJ2-7; 13 nucleotides line up with TRBD2. CDR3 DNA sequence: TGTGCCAGCAGCGACGGACTAGCGGGAGCGCTCCTCTACGAGCAGTACTTC. Its protein product is CASSDGLAGALLYEQYF.